The 3 T cell receptor beta chains presented below share a single source sample, sequenced in a study of CD8 T cells in Susac syndrome (dated by TCRdb to between 2018 and 2020). The method behind the library was the immunoSEQ multiplex PCR assay. RNA was extracted using the RNeasy kit, and roughly 0.5 to 1 ug of the RNA was reverse transcribed with random hexamers. TCRdb trimmed public reads at Q25 via fastp, called clones via MiXCR and kept in-frame beta chains. Entries that share a CDR3 protein sequence are merged under the most common genes and DNA. The sample table lists about 53,000 distinct CDR3 sequences, around 93% of them with a count of one. The ten most abundant clones make up approximately 0.8% of the sample. Sequenced material: CD8+ T cells from PBMCs. The receptors were gathered from a human donor with Susac syndrome.

The chain has TRBV7-9 and TRBJ2-6; D not resolved. The CDR3 spans 15 residues. V was trimmed by 5 bases and J by 0 bases, leaving 8 bases between them. Germline V CDR1 and CDR2: SEHNR, FQNEAQ (reference sequence). The CDR3 bases are TGTGCCAGCAGCCCCCACTCCTCTGGGGCCAACGTCCTGACTTTC. Translating gives CASSPHSSGANVLTF. Full variable domain (missing parts from reference TRBV7-9 and TRBJ2-6): DTGVSQNPRHKITKRGQNVTFRCDPISEHNRLYWYRQTLGQGPEFLTYFQNEAQLEKSRLLSDRFSAERPKGSFSTLEIQRTEQGDSAMYLCASSPHSSGANVLTFGAGSRLTVL.

CDR3 sequence reads: CASSYKDGNTIYF. In DNA, the CDR3 is TGTGCCAGCAGTTACAAGGATGGAAACACCATATATTTT. The genes are TRBV6-5 and TRBJ1-3; no firm D call. This CDR3 has 13 amino acids. With 2 bases removed from V and 3 bases from J, the gap between germline ends came to 5 bases. The germline V gene encodes CDR1 MNHEY and CDR2 SVGAGI.

The J gene is TRBJ2-5, the V gene TRBV6-5, with 7 bases fitting TRBD1. The CDR3 totals 12 residues. Germline V gene sequence: CDR1 MNHEY, CDR2 SVGAGI. V lost 9 bases, J lost 3 bases, and 4 bases stayed unmatched. The DNA for the CDR3 is TGTGCCAGTACAGGGGCGAAAGAGACCCAGTACTTC. This translates into CASTGAKETQYF.